This T cell receptor beta chain was sequenced in a study of cytomegalovirus exposure and HLA in healthy donors. Background on the study: Genotyping of about 400 donors showed that about 79% belonged to the Caucasian-associated ancestry cluster.

Study-level results: Later on, a genetic analysis was performed. It linked a missense variant in DCLRE1C with V- and J-gene trimming of TCR beta. Later, TCR association rates were found to vary by HLA locus, highest for DRB1 and lowest for HLA-C. Information on immune exposure was restricted to one variable (CMV serostatus).

As regards this clone: What it recognizes is unknown.

PCR used 60 Vbeta primers and 13 Jbeta primers. Libraries were prepared by immunoSEQ multiplex PCR; TCRdb keeps only in-frame clonotypes and omits some of them. The table records approximately 190,000 clones, approximately 78% of them present only once. CDR1 and CDR2 (germline): MNHNS, SASEGT. V was trimmed by 6 bases and J by 2 bases, leaving 11 bases between them. CDR3 length: 15 residues. This receptor was taken from a woman between 25 and 40 years old in good health and CMV-seropositive. The rearrangement joins TRBV6-1 to TRBJ2-6; a weak D match, TRBD1 (6 bases). Material for sequencing was PBMCs. The CDR3 DNA sequence: TGTGCCAGCAGAACCCAGGGGACTGGGGCCAACGTCCTGACTTTC. It translates to CASRTQGTGANVLTF.